This is a list of T cell receptor beta chains from one sample in a study of a mutant IDH1 vaccine in newly diagnosed glioma. What these receptors recognize is not known. Clones were read by immunoSEQ multiplex PCR, and TCRdb kept only the in-frame ones, dropping some. The sample holds more than 25,000 clones, about 76% seen once. Here the sequenced sample was PBMCs, taken from a glioma patient whose treatment included an IDH1 peptide vaccine. These receptors were taken from a man aged 35 to 55 with glioma. Each CDR3 is given with its conserved first and last residue. A D gene is named only where the DNA matches it firmly. The size field is filled for only some rows; it gives once, few, many or a size class.

TRBJ2-1 | TRBD2 | few | TRBV6-5 | TGTGCCAGCCGGACTAGCGGCGGTGAGCAGTTCTTC | CASRTSGGEQFF
TRBJ1-2 | . | . | TRBV10-3 | TGTGCCATCAGCCATTGGGACTTCTATGGCTACACCTTC | CAISHWDFYGYTF
TRBJ2-2 | . | . | TRBV19 | TGTGCCAGTAGTATAGTAGCGGTCCGGGAGCTGTTTTTT | CASSIVAVRELFF
TRBJ1-1 | . | . | TRBV6-6 | TGTGCCAGCAGTATAAACCGGGACGAGGCTTTCTTT | CASSINRDEAFF
TRBJ2-1 | TRBD2 | . | TRBV11-2 | TGTGCCAGCAGCTTAGACTCTAGCGGCTACAATGAGCAGTTCTTC | CASSLDSSGYNEQFF
TRBJ2-1 | TRBD2 | . | TRBV30 | TGTGCCTCTTCGGGGACTAGCGGGTACAATGAGCAGTTCTTC | CASSGTSGYNEQFF
TRBJ2-7 | . | . | TRBV14 | TGTGCCAGCAGCCAAGTCGGCGGTTCCTACGAGCAGTACTTC | CASSQVGGSYEQYF
TRBJ2-7 | TRBD2 | . | TRBV4-1 | TGCGCCAGCAGCCATAGACGAGGGACTAGCGGGAGCTCCTACGAGCAGTACTTC | CASSHRRGTSGSSYEQYF
TRBJ1-2 | . | . | TRBV5-4 | TGTGCCAGCACCTCAGGGGCTAGTAACTATGGCTACACCTTC | CASTSGASNYGYTF
TRBJ1-5 | . | . | TRBV6-1 | TGTGCCAGCAGTGAACAGGGTCTGCGCAATCAGCCCCAGCATTTT | CASSEQGLRNQPQHF
TRBJ2-7 | . | . | TRBV10-2 | TGCGCCAGCAGTGATGGGGGGACACTCGGCTCCTACGAGCAGTACTTC | CASSDGGTLGSYEQYF
TRBJ1-1 | . | . | TRBV29-1 | TGCAGCGTTGATGCCCAGGGAGTAAGCACTGAAGCTTTCTTT | CSVDAQGVSTEAFF
TRBJ1-5 | . | . | TRBV19 | TGTGCCAGTAGTATCGGCAGGTCCAATCAGCCCCAGCATTTT | CASSIGRSNQPQHF
TRBJ1-1 | . | . | TRBV5-4 | TGTGCCAGCAGCTTCACACTTATGAACACTGAAGCTTTCTTT | CASSFTLMNTEAFF
TRBJ2-3 | TRBD2 | . | TRBV5-6 | TGTGCCAGCAGCTCTCCCACTAGCGGGAGCTGGTCCGGCACAGATACGCAGTATTTT | CASSSPTSGSWSGTDTQYF
TRBJ1-3 | . | . | TRBV11-3 | TGTGCCAGCAGCTTCGGAAACACCATATATTTT | CASSFGNTIYF
TRBJ1-5 | TRBD1 | . | TRBV6-6 | TGTGCCAGCCGCCAGGGACAGGGCGCTAAGCCCCAGCATTTT | CASRQGQGAKPQHF
TRBJ2-5 | . | . | TRBV25-1 | TGTGCCAGCAGCCTAGGGGCCGTGGAGACCCAGTACTTC | CASSLGAVETQYF
TRBJ1-1 | . | few | TRBV25-1 | TGTGCCAGCAGAACGACAGGACCGAACACTGAAGCTTTCTTT | CASRTTGPNTEAFF
TRBJ2-7 | . | . | TRBV14 | TGTGCCAGCAGCCCCTCCGTCGCGGGCGAGCAGTACTTC | CASSPSVAGEQYF
TRBJ2-7 | TRBD2 | . | TRBV7-2 | TGTGCCAGCACCCCGGGACTAGTCCCCTACGAGCAGTACTTC | CASTPGLVPYEQYF
TRBJ1-1 | . | . | TRBV5-1 | TGCGCCAGCAGCTCGACAGGTGGTAGGACTGAAGCTTTCTTT | CASSSTGGRTEAFF
TRBJ2-2 | TRBD2 | . | TRBV7-9 | TGTGCCAGCAGCCTCTTTCGGCTAGCGGGCATGAACACCGGGGAGCTGTTTTTT | CASSLFRLAGMNTGELFF